This TCR beta chain was observed in a study of cytomegalovirus exposure and HLA in healthy donors. Germline V gives CDR1 KGHSH, CDR2 LQKENI. The CDR3 runs to 15 residues. The V gene lost 3 bases and the J gene lost 0 bases, with 9 bases spanning the gap. With 60 Vbeta and 13 Jbeta primers, the PCR was carried out. Clones were read by immunoSEQ multiplex PCR, and TCRdb kept only the in-frame ones, dropping some. The sample consists of 150,000 to 200,000 clones, about 79% of them appearing once. Input material: PBMCs. This chain joins TRBV18 and TRBJ2-1; D is possibly TRBD1 (6 bases). The source is a man aged 50 or older in good health and CMV-seropositive. This CDR3 is CASSPVGASYNEQFF. For the CDR3, the DNA is TGTGCCAGCTCACCCGTGGGGGCCTCCTACAATGAGCAGTTCTTC.